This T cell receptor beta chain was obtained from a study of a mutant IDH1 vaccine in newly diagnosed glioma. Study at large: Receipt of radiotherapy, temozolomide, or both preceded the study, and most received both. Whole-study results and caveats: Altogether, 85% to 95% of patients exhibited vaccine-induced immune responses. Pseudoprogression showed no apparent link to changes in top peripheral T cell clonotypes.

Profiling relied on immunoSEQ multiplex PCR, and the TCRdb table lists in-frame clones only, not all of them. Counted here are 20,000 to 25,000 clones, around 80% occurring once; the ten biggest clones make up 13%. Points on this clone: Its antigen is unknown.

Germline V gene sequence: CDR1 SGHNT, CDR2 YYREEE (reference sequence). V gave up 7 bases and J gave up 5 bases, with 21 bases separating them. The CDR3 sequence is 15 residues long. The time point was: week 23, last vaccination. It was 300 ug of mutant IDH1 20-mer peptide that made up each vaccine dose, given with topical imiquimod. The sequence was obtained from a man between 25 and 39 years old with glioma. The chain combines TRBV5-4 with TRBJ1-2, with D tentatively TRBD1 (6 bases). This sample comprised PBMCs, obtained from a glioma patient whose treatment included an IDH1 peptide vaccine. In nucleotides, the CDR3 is TGTGCCAGCGCTCAAAGGGCAGGGGCTGGATATGGCTACACCTTC. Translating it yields CASAQRAGAGYGYTF. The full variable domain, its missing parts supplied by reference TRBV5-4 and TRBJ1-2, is ETGVTQSPTHLIKTRGQQVTLRCSSQSGHNTVSWYQQALGQGPQFIFQYYREEENGRGNFPPRFSGLQFPNYSSELNVNALELDDSALYLCASAQRAGAGYGYTFGSGTRLTVV.